The 30 T cell receptor beta chains presented below share a single source sample, sequenced in a study of cytomegalovirus exposure and HLA in healthy donors. Primers included in the PCR were 60 Vbeta and 13 Jbeta primers. TCRdb's copy holds only in-frame clones and misses some; the assay was immunoSEQ multiplex PCR. The data contain fewer than 150,000 clones, around four fifths of them seen just once; the ten biggest clones take up 30%. What was sequenced was PBMCs. These TCRs come from a man between 60 and 75 years old in good health and CMV-seropositive.

This clone was counted between two and nine times. The chain links TRBV28 to TRBJ1-5, with 9 bases identical to TRBD1. With 2 bases clipped from V and 3 bases from J, the junction kept 5 bases outside the gene matches. The CDR3 runs 16 residues. Germline V CDR1 and CDR2: MDHEN, SYDVKM. The CDR3 region has the DNA TGTGCCAGCAGTTTAGGGACAGGGTTTTACAATCAGCCCCAGCATTTT. It yields the protein CASSLGTGFYNQPQHF.

J is TRBJ2-5 and V is TRBV7-9; TRBD1 matches 7 bases. The V gene's germline CDR1 is SEHNR and CDR2 FQNEAQ (reference sequence). The CDR3 sequence is 16 residues long. With V trimmed by 5 bases and J by 2 bases, 11 bases remained unmatched. The CDR3 DNA reads as TGTGCCAGCAGCCAAGCCTGGGACAGAACTCAAGAGACCCAGTACTTC. Translated, it gives CASSQAWDRTQETQYF. Complete variable domain (other parts from reference TRBV7-9 and TRBJ2-5): DTGVSQNPRHKITKRGQNVTFRCDPISEHNRLYWYRQTLGQGPEFLTYFQNEAQLEKSRLLSDRFSAERPKGSFSTLEIQRTEQGDSAMYLCASSQAWDRTQETQYFGPGTRLLVL.

This rearrangement joins TRBV27 to TRBJ1-6; 7 positions match TRBD1. CDR3 length equals 15 residues. V shed 1 base and J 8 bases; nucleotides not matched to a gene: 5. Germline V gene sequence: CDR1 MNHEY, CDR2 SMNVEV (reference sequence). Written as DNA, the CDR3 is TGTGCCAGCAGTTTATTTGGCAGGGGGGATTCACCCCTCCACTTT. Protein sequence: CASSLFGRGDSPLHF.

The count of this clone is one. V and J are TRBV28 and TRBJ2-3, with D possibly TRBD2 on 6 matching bases. Germline CDR1 MDHEN, CDR2 SYDVKM. Trimming cost V 7 bases and J 4 bases, with 24 bases left between them. The CDR3 has 17 residues. CDR3 coding DNA: TGTGCCAGCACCTCAGGAGGGGCAGTGAAATCCCCAGATACGCAGTATTTT. Translated: CASTSGGAVKSPDTQYF.

This clone was detected a few times. The chain couples TRBV25-1 to TRBJ2-5; TRBD1 aligns across 8 bases. The J call may be faulty, since TRBJ2-7 better matches the DNA end. Per the germline V gene, CDR1 is MGHDK and CDR2 is SYGVNS. The CDR3 spans 16 residues. CDR3 amino acids: CASSVADRASSYEQYF. CDR3 DNA sequence: TGTGCCAGCAGTGTGGCGGACAGGGCTTCCTCCTACGAGCAGTACTTC.

The V gene is TRBV13, the J gene TRBJ1-1, with a possible D match to TRBD1 (5 bases). V was cut by 6 bases and J by 4 bases, with 18 bases left in between. Germline V CDR1 and CDR2: PRHDT, FYEKMQ (reference sequence). The CDR3 length is 15 residues. CDR3 nucleotides: TGTGCCAGCAGTTCGGCCGGGGAGGGGCGCACTGAAGCTTTCTTT. It yields the protein CASSSAGEGRTEAFF.

V and J are TRBV28 and TRBJ2-1; tentative D call: TRBD2 (5 bases). V lost 4 bases and J lost 3, with 13 bases in between. Germline CDR1 is MDHEN and CDR2 is SYDVKM. CDR3 length: 15 residues. CDR3 sequence reads: CASSSGAVNYNEQFF. The CDR3 nucleotides are TGTGCCAGCAGTTCCGGAGCGGTAAACTACAATGAGCAGTTCTTC.

This chain uses TRBV7-9 with TRBJ2-7; a weak D match, TRBD2 (7 bases). V lost 5 bases and J lost 3, with 14 bases in between. CDR3 length equals 14 residues. Germline CDR1 is SEHNR and CDR2 is FQNEAQ (reference sequence). The CDR3 nucleotides are TGTGCCAGCAGCGGGGCGGGGGCCTACTACGAGCAGTACTTC. It encodes CASSGAGAYYEQYF.

This clone was seen only a few times. The rearrangement joins TRBV28 to TRBJ2-1, with 7 bases identical to TRBD1. The CDR3 is 15 residues long. Losses at the gene ends were 3 bases for V and 1 base for J; bases not matched to a gene: 3. Germline V gives CDR1 MDHEN, CDR2 SYDVKM. The DNA for the CDR3 is TGTGCCAGCAGTTTCGGGACAGTTTCCTACAATGAGCAGTTCTTC. Its protein is CASSFGTVSYNEQFF.

The chain recombines TRBV7-3 with TRBJ1-5, with 8 nucleotides matching TRBD1. Unmatched junction bases numbered 4, after V lost 5 bases and J lost 7 bases. There are 13 residues in the CDR3. Germline CDR1 SGHTA, CDR2 FQGTGA. The chain's CDR3 is CASSQGAGQPQHF. CDR3 nucleotides: TGTGCCAGCAGCCAGGGGGCAGGGCAGCCCCAGCATTTT.

The chain carries TRBV28 and TRBJ2-2, with 7 bases fitting TRBD1. V shed 7 bases and J 2 bases; nucleotides not matched to a gene: 4. This CDR3 comprises 14 residues. Germline assignment: CDR1 MDHEN and CDR2 SYDVKM. The CDR3 reads CASTGTDNTGELFF. The CDR3 DNA follows: TGTGCCAGCACCGGGACAGATAACACCGGGGAGCTGTTTTTT.

CDR3 protein: CASRESGSTDTQYF. CDR3 DNA sequence: TGTGCCAGCAGAGAGAGCGGTAGCACAGATACGCAGTATTTT. The J gene is TRBJ2-3, the V gene TRBV7-9; perhaps TRBD2 as D (5 bases). Germline loops: CDR1 SEHNR, CDR2 FQNEAQ (reference sequence). There are 14 residues in the CDR3. The V and J ends lost 6 bases and 0 bases respectively, with 10 bases between them.

The chain recombines TRBV27 with TRBJ2-5; 13 bases map to TRBD2. The J call may be faulty, since TRBJ2-7 better matches the DNA end. This CDR3 spans 15 amino acids. Looked up from germline, CDR1 is MNHEY and CDR2 is SMNVEV (reference sequence). The CDR3 DNA reads TGTGCCAGCAGTTGGGGACTAGCGGGATACTACGAGCAGTACTTC. It codes for CASSWGLAGYYEQYF.

The DNA for the CDR3 is TGCAGTGCCCCAGCGGGGACAGGGGCGTTCTTC. Protein sequence: CSAPAGTGAFF. The V call is TRBV20-1, the J call TRBJ2-1; 10 bases fit TRBD1. Germline CDR1 is DFQATT and CDR2 is SNEGSKA (reference sequence). CDR3 length: 11 residues. V lost 6 bases and J lost 15; bases outside the gene matches: 8.

The table lists this clone with a count of one. The genes are TRBV7-3 and TRBJ1-4, with D perhaps matching TRBD1 (5 bases). Trimming shortened V by 5 bases and J by 2 bases, and 12 bases separated the two germline ends. The CDR3 totals 15 residues. Germline V gives CDR1 SGHTA, CDR2 FQGTGA. The CDR3 DNA reads TGTGCCAGCAGCCCCACCGGGACTACTAATGAAAAACTGTTTTTT. Amino acids: CASSPTGTTNEKLFF.

This clone turned up a few times. The chain uses TRBV28 and TRBJ1-4, with D perhaps matching TRBD1 (5 bases). Germline CDR1 is MDHEN and CDR2 is SYDVKM. Trimming took 8 bases from V and 8 from J, leaving 18 bases between them. This CDR3 is 14 amino acids long. CDR3 residues: CASGTKRGAEKLFF. The CDR3 nucleotides read TGTGCCAGCGGGACTAAGAGGGGCGCCGAAAAACTGTTTTTT.

V is TRBV27 and J is TRBJ2-7; 7 positions match TRBD1. Trimming took 2 bases from V and 3 from J; bases not matched to a gene: 7. Germline V gene sequence: CDR1 MNHEY, CDR2 SMNVEV (reference sequence). This CDR3 is built from 15 residues. The CDR3 loop is CASSLRGTAYYEQYF. CDR3 DNA sequence: TGTGCCAGCAGTTTAAGGGGGACAGCTTACTACGAGCAGTACTTC.

This chain links TRBV11-2 with TRBJ2-5; 14 positions agree with TRBD2. With the DNA end fitting TRBJ2-7 better, the J assignment may be wrong. This CDR3 has 16 residues. Germline V gives CDR1 SGHAT, CDR2 FQNNGV. For the CDR3, the DNA is TGTGCCAGCAGCTACGGGACTAGCGGGGGAACCTACGAGCAGTACTTC. It specifies CASSYGTSGGTYEQYF.

The chain is built from TRBV28 and TRBJ1-3; the D gene is possibly TRBD1 (6 bases). The germline gives CDR1 MDHEN, CDR2 SYDVKM. The CDR3 is 14 residues long. Trimming shortened V by 8 bases and J by 4 bases, and 15 bases separated the two germline ends. For the CDR3, the DNA is TGTGCCAGCCTTGTGGGGGGGCAGGGAAACACCATATATTTT. It codes for CASLVGGQGNTIYF.

V is TRBV30 and J is TRBJ1-4; D is perhaps TRBD1 (6 bases). Trimming took off 5 bases at V and 6 bases at J, with 16 bases between the two ends. The CDR3 covers 14 residues. Germline values: CDR1 GTSNPN, CDR2 SVGIG (reference sequence). The CDR3 bases are TGTGCCTGGGGCCAGGGGTTTGAGGATGAAAAACTGTTTTTT. Translated: CAWGQGFEDEKLFF.

The CDR3: CASSQDATGSNEQYF. The CDR3 DNA reads TGTGCCAGCAGCCAAGATGCCACCGGGAGCAACGAGCAGTACTTC. The chain joins TRBV14 to TRBJ2-7; perhaps TRBD2 as D (6 bases). V lost 0 bases and J lost 5, with 14 bases in between. CDR1 is SGHDN, CDR2 FVKESK, per germline. The CDR3 sequence is 15 residues long.

The chain couples TRBV9 to TRBJ2-2, with 9 nucleotides matching TRBD2. The germline CDR1 and CDR2 sequences are SGDLS and YYNGEE. CDR3 size: 17 residues. V lost 0 bases to trimming and J lost 4 bases; unmatched junction nucleotides: 7. This CDR3 is CASSVGGAGGSTGELFF. The CDR3 bases are TGTGCCAGCAGCGTAGGGGGAGCGGGGGGCTCCACCGGGGAGCTGTTTTTT.

This clone has only one observation. This rearrangement joins TRBV6-4 to TRBJ2-7; TRBD2 matches at 12 bases. Germline values: CDR1 MRHNA, CDR2 SNTAGT. This CDR3 spans 15 amino acids. The V and J ends lost 8 bases and 4 bases, in that order; junction bases with no gene match: 9. CDR3 nucleotides: TGTGCCAGCTTTCCTTCCGGGACTAGCGGGTACGAGCAGTACTTC. Its protein product is CASFPSGTSGYEQYF.

The genes are TRBV11-3 and TRBJ2-2; D gene ambiguous. The V gene lost 6 bases and the J gene lost 6 bases, with 5 bases spanning the gap. Germline CDR1 and CDR2: SGHNT and YENEEA. CDR3 size: 11 residues. The CDR3 spells CASSQSGELFF. In nucleotides, the CDR3 is TGTGCCAGCAGTCAATCCGGGGAGCTGTTTTTT.

The gene calls are TRBV2 and TRBJ2-7, with 7 bases fitting TRBD1. Per germline, CDR1 SNHLY and CDR2 FYNNEI. After removal of 2 bases from V and 4 bases from J, the junction contained 14 bases not matched to a gene. This CDR3 has 17 residues. The CDR3, as DNA: TGTGCCAGCAGTGAACGCAGACTTCCCGGGACAGATTACGAGCAGTACTTC. Amino acids: CASSERRLPGTDYEQYF.

The chain links TRBV9 to TRBJ1-4, with a weak D call TRBD1 (5 bases). The CDR3 contains 15 residues. The germline V and J ends were trimmed by 0 bases and 7 bases, with 13 bases remaining between them. Looked up from germline, CDR1 is SGDLS and CDR2 is YYNGEE. CDR3 protein: CASSVDTVGGEKLFF. The CDR3 DNA follows: TGTGCCAGCAGCGTAGACACGGTGGGGGGTGAAAAACTGTTTTTT.

The rearrangement links TRBV19 to TRBJ1-4; D unclear. Trimming removed 6 bases from V and 5 bases from J, with 19 bases in between. The CDR3 spans 16 residues. Germline-derived CDR1 and CDR2 are LNHDA and SQIVND (reference sequence). CDR3 amino acids: CASRKTTATINEKLFF. The DNA of the CDR3 is TGTGCCAGTAGGAAAACCACAGCCACCATCAATGAAAAACTGTTTTTT.

The chain joins TRBV14 to TRBJ1-2; no reliable D call. Trimming removed 1 base from V and 3 bases from J, with 6 bases in between. The length of the CDR3 is 13 residues. Looked up from germline, CDR1 is SGHDN and CDR2 is FVKESK. The CDR3 DNA reads as TGTGCCAGCAGCCAAGGGGCCCACTATGGCTACACCTTC. Its translation: CASSQGAHYGYTF. The whole variable domain, filled in from reference TRBV14 and TRBJ1-2, reads EAGVTQFPSHSVIEKGQTVTLRCDPISGHDNLYWYRRVMGKEIKFLLHFVKESKQDESGMPNNRFLAERTGGTYSTLKVQPAELEDSGVYFCASSQGAHYGYTFGSGTRLTVV.

The CDR3 protein is CASSLNSGQSGAFF. In DNA, the CDR3 is TGTGCCAGCAGCTTAAATTCAGGGCAAAGTGGAGCTTTCTTT. V usage is TRBV7-8 and J usage is TRBJ1-1; a weak D match, TRBD1 (5 bases). Germline lookup yields CDR1 SGHVS and CDR2 FQNEAQ. V was shortened by 2 bases and J by 10 bases, with 17 bases between the two germline ends. The CDR3 sequence is 14 residues long.

The rearrangement joins TRBV5-1 to TRBJ1-1; perhaps TRBD1 as D (5 bases). The CDR3 is made up of 13 amino acids. Trimming left V 4 bases short and J 1 base short, with 8 bases between. Germline loops: CDR1 SGHRS, CDR2 YFSETQ. The CDR3 DNA reads TGCGCCAGCAGCGAACAGGAGAACACTGAAGCTTTCTTT. As protein: CASSEQENTEAFF.